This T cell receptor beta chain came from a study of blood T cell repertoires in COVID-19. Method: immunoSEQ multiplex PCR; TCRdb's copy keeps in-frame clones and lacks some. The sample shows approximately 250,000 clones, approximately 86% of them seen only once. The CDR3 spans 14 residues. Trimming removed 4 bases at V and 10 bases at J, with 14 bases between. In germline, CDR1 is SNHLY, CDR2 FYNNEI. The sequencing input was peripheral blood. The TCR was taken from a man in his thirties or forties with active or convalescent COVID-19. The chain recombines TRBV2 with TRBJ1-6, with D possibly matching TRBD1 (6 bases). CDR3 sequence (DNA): TGTGCCAGCAGTGCCGCAGGGGCAAGGTCACCCCTCCACTTT. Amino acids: CASSAAGARSPLHF. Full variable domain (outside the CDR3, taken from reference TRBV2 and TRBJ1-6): EPEVTQTPSHQVTQMGQEVILRCVPISNHLYFYWYRQILGQKVEFLVSFYNNEISEKSEIFDDQFSVERPDGSNFTLKIRSTKLEDSAMYFCASSAAGARSPLHFGNGTRLTVT.